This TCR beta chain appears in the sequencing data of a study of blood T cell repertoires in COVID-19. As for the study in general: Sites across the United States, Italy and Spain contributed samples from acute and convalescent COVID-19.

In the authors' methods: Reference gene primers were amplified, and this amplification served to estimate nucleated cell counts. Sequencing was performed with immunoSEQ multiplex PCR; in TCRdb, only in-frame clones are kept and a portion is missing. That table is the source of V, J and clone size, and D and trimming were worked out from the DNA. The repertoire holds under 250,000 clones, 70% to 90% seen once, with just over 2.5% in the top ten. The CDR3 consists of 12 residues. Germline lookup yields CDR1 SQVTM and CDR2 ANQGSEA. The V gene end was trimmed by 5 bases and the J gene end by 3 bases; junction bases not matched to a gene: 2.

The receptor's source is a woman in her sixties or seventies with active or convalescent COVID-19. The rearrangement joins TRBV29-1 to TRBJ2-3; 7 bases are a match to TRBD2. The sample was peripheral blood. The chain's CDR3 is CSVSGETDTQYF. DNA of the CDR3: TGCAGCGTTAGCGGGGAAACAGATACGCAGTATTTT.